Listed below are T cell receptor beta chains from one sample, sequenced in a study of blood T cell repertoires in COVID-19. TCRdb's copy holds only in-frame clones and misses some; the assay was immunoSEQ multiplex PCR. The sample carries some 200,000 clones, roughly nine tenths recorded once. The specimen was peripheral blood. These TCRs come from a woman in her sixties with COVID-19, enrolled during active disease. The CDR3 runs from the conserved cysteine through the conserved F or W. D genes are given only for firm matches. Rows may omit the clone size; those that give it use once, few, many or a size class.

.	TRBV28	TRBJ1-1	.	TGTGCCAGCAGTCCCCCCCCGGGGGGGAACACTGAAGCTTTCTTT	CASSPPPGGNTEAFF
TRBD1	TRBV9	TRBJ1-3	.	TGTGCCAGCAGCGCGGGACAGGGAGACACCATATATTTT	CASSAGQGDTIYF
.	TRBV6-5	TRBJ1-2	once	TGTGCCAGCAGTTACCTTGGCTACACCTTC	CASSYLGYTF
.	TRBV6-5	TRBJ1-2	.	TGTGCCAGCAGCCCAGCCACGACAGGCTCAGTTGGCTACACCTTC	CASSPATTGSVGYTF
TRBD1	TRBV9	TRBJ1-6	.	TGTGCCAGCAGCGCAGGGACAGGGGGCACCGGGTATAATTCACCCCTCCACTTT	CASSAGTGGTGYNSPLHF
.	TRBV27	TRBJ2-7	.	TGTGCCAGCAGTATCTCCCGACAACGGCCCCAGTACTTC	CASSISRQRPQYF
.	TRBV28	TRBJ1-4	.	TGTGCCAGCAGCTTTACAGGGACCCTGTTTTTT	CASSFTGTLFF
.	TRBV9	TRBJ1-4	.	TGTGCCAGCAGCGGTCAGAATGAAAAACTGTTTTTT	CASSGQNEKLFF
.	TRBV6-2/TRBV6-3	TRBJ2-7	.	TGTGCCAGCAGCAACCCCGGGAGCTCCTACGAGCAGTACTTC	CASSNPGSSYEQYF
.	TRBV5-1	TRBJ2-7	.	TGCGCCAGCAGCTTGGAAAGGGGATACGAGCAGTACTTC	CASSLERGYEQYF
.	TRBV7-2	TRBJ2-1	.	TGTGCCAGCAGCCCCTCCCTAGCGTCATGGGAGCAGTTCTTC	CASSPSLASWEQFF
.	TRBV6-5	TRBJ2-7	.	TGTGCCAGCAGTTACGGGCAGGTAGTGAACGAGCAGTACTTC	CASSYGQVVNEQYF
TRBD2	TRBV27	TRBJ2-1	.	TGTGCCAGCAGCCGGACTAGCGGGAGAGGGTCCTACAATGAGCAGTTCTTC	CASSRTSGRGSYNEQFF
.	TRBV11-2	TRBJ1-6	.	TGTGCCAGCAGCTTAGTCGAGCTTTCACCCCTCCACTTT	CASSLVELSPLHF
TRBD1	TRBV9	TRBJ1-4	.	TGTGCCAGCAGTACAGGGGGGACTAATGAAAAACTGTTTTTT	CASSTGGTNEKLFF
TRBD2	TRBV28	TRBJ2-7	once	TGTGCCAGCTCTAGCGGGACCCTCCCCTACGAGCAGTACTTC	CASSSGTLPYEQYF
TRBD1	TRBV9	TRBJ1-1	.	TGTGCCAGCAGCTACGGGACAGGGGAACAAGCTTTCTTT	CASSYGTGEQAFF
.	TRBV5-1	TRBJ1-4	.	TGCGCCAGCAGCTTTTCCCCTGCAACTAATGAAAAACTGTTTTTT	CASSFSPATNEKLFF
.	TRBV5-4	TRBJ2-7	.	TGTGCCAGCAGCTTGACTCTATACTCCTACGAGCAGTACTTC	CASSLTLYSYEQYF
TRBD2	TRBV19	TRBJ2-5	.	TGTGCCAGTAGTAACATCTTGGGGGGGGTCCAAGAGACCCAGTACTTC	CASSNILGGVQETQYF
TRBD1	TRBV6-6	TRBJ1-5	.	TGTGCCAGCAGGCCGACAGGGACTCAGCCCCAGCATTTT	CASRPTGTQPQHF
.	TRBV11-3	TRBJ2-3	.	TGTGCCAGCAGCCTGGGACTTGCTAGCACAGATACGCAGTATTTT	CASSLGLASTDTQYF
TRBD2	TRBV10-1	TRBJ2-1	.	TGCGCCAGCAGTGAGGGTAGCGGGGTTTACAATGAGCAGTTCTTC	CASSEGSGVYNEQFF
TRBD2	TRBV24-1	TRBJ2-5	.	TGTGCCACCAGTGATCACCGGGACAGAAGACTAGCGGGCTCCAACTCCCAGTACTTC	CATSDHRDRRLAGSNSQYF
.	TRBV6-6	TRBJ1-1	.	TGTGCCAGCAGTTACTTAAGGGGCAGCACTGAAGCTTTCTTT	CASSYLRGSTEAFF
.	TRBV6-1	TRBJ1-3	.	TGTGCCAGCAGTGAAGCTGAAAGGACAAAAGGAAACACCATATATTTT	CASSEAERTKGNTIYF
TRBD1	TRBV7-2	TRBJ2-1	.	TGTGCCAGCAGCTCACAGGGGAATGAGCAGTTCTTC	CASSSQGNEQFF
.	TRBV27	TRBJ1-5	once	TGTGCCAGCAGTCCATCGGACAAGAGCGCCCATCAGCCCCAGCATTTT	CASSPSDKSAHQPQHF
TRBD2	TRBV7-4	TRBJ2-3	once	TGTGCCAGCAGCTTAGATTGCGGGAGAGGTGCAGATACGCAGTATTTT	CASSLDCGRGADTQYF
TRBD2	TRBV11-2	TRBJ2-1	.	TGTGCCAGCAGCCCTGTAGCGGGCTACAATGAGCAGTTCTTC	CASSPVAGYNEQFF
TRBD1	TRBV9	TRBJ1-5	once	TGTGCCAGCAGCGTAGAGGACAGGGATCAGCCCCAGCATTTT	CASSVEDRDQPQHF
.	TRBV9	TRBJ2-7	.	TGTGCCAGCAGCGTAGGGGGCAAGATATCCTACGAGCAGTACTTC	CASSVGGKISYEQYF
TRBD2	TRBV15	TRBJ2-7	few	TGTGCCACCAGCGCCGGGACTAGTGTAACCTACGAGCAGTACTTC	CATSAGTSVTYEQYF
TRBD1	TRBV30	TRBJ1-6	.	TGTGCCTGGAGTGTACGCGGGACAGCAGTTTCACCCCTCCACTTT	CAWSVRGTAVSPLHF
.	TRBV9	TRBJ1-6	.	TGTGCCAGCAGCGTAGCCGCAGGCCAGGCCCTCCACTTT	CASSVAAGQALHF
TRBD2	TRBV4-2	TRBJ2-1	.	TGTGCCAGCAGCCAAGCCGAAACCCGGACTAGCGGGAGATATTACAATGAGCAGTTCTTC	CASSQAETRTSGRYYNEQFF
TRBD2	TRBV7-2	TRBJ2-7	.	TGTGCCAGCAGCCAAGACGCGGGGGGTTCCCCCTACGAGCAGTACTTC	CASSQDAGGSPYEQYF